The 9 T cell receptor beta chains given below trace back to one sample, sequenced in a study of T cells in Graves' hyperthyroidism and ophthalmopathy. TCR beta CDR3 sequences were amplified from RNA transcripts. TCR CDR3 underwent first-round RT-PCR with the HTBI primer set. TCRdb independently ran MiXCR on the multiplex PCR reads; one entry per CDR3 protein. In the table there are nearly 750,000 distinct CDR3 sequences, approximately 40% of which are singletons. Source material: blood. Receptors originate from a woman aged 35 to 49 with Graves' hyperthyroidism.

This clonotype has more than one count but fewer than ten. The gene calls are TRBV5-8 and TRBJ2-5; no clear D gene. Trimming removed 2 bases from V and 5 bases from J, with 7 bases in between. This CDR3 has 12 residues. Germline V gene sequence: CDR1 SGHTS, CDR2 YDEGEE. DNA of the CDR3: TGTGCCAGCAGCTTCAGGTGGGAGACCCAGTACTTC. Translation gives CASSFRWETQYF.

Concerning this clonotype: One junction end does not reproduce the germline sequence, and a read error may be involved. The chain has TRBV12-3 or TRBV12-4 and TRBJ2-5; maybe TRBD2 (5 bases). The length of the CDR3 is 13 residues. The CDR3 DNA is TGTGCCAGCAGCTGGGAGCGGAGAGAGGCCCAGTACTTC. This encodes CASSWERREAQYF.

This clonotype was counted at least ten times. The chain has TRBV7-6 and TRBJ1-3; 7 bases are shared with TRBD1. Losses at the gene ends were 5 bases for V and 4 bases for J; bases not matched to a gene: 14. Germline CDR1 reads SGHVS; CDR2 reads FNYEAQ. This CDR3 comprises 17 residues. Here the CDR3 reads CASSTLGGGAWGNTIYF. The CDR3 region has the DNA TGTGCCAGCAGCACTCTCGGAGGGGGCGCATGGGGAAACACCATATATTTT.

The rearrangement uses TRBV4-2 and TRBJ2-2; no clear D gene. CDR1 is LGHNA and CDR2 is YNFKEQ in the germline V gene. CDR3 size: 15 residues. Trimming removed 1 base from V and 1 base from J, with 7 bases in between. CDR3 nucleotides: TGTGCCAGCAGCCAAGTAAAACAGAACACCGGGGAGCTGTTTTTT. This translates into CASSQVKQNTGELFF.

In this sample, this clonotype turned up many times. The chain joins TRBV7-2 to TRBJ2-2; possibly TRBD1 or TRBD2 for D (5 bases each). The CDR3 is 14 residues long. The germline CDR1 and CDR2 sequences are SGHTA and FQGNSA. V was trimmed by 3 bases and J by 9 bases, leaving 14 bases between them. CDR3 DNA sequence: TGTGCCAGCAGCTTCAGGGACCCTGGACGGGAGCTGTTTTTT. Encoded protein: CASSFRDPGRELFF.

The V gene is TRBV28, the J gene TRBJ2-7, with 8 bases aligning to TRBD2. Trimming removed 6 bases from V and 5 bases from J; junction bases left unmatched: 9. The germline CDR1 and CDR2 sequences are MDHEN and SYDVKM. The CDR3 extends over 14 amino acids. CDR3 amino acids: CASSWSGRGNEQYF. CDR3 DNA sequence: TGTGCCAGCAGCTGGAGCGGGAGAGGGAACGAGCAGTACTTC.

CDR3 nucleotide sequence: TGCGCCAGCAGCCAAGGCCTGGACAGGGAAAATTCACCCCTCCACTTT. This codes for CASSQGLDRENSPLHF. J is TRBJ1-6 and V is TRBV4-3; 8 bases are shared with TRBD1. Germline V gene lookup returns CDR1 LGHNA and CDR2 YSLEER. The CDR3 has 16 amino acids. The trim removed 1 base at V and 7 bases at J, leaving 6 bases unmatched.

With respect to this clonotype: One junction end does not reproduce the germline sequence, and a read error may be involved. V and J are TRBV5-1 and TRBJ1-4; tentative D call: TRBD1 (5 bases). This CDR3 has 14 amino acids. Germline CDR1 is SGHRS and CDR2 is YFSETQ. The CDR3 region has the DNA TGCGCCAGCAGCCCAACAGGCCCTAATGAAAAACTGTCTTTT. Its protein is CASSPTGPNEKLSF. Full variable domain (remainder filled in from reference TRBV5-1 and TRBJ1-4): KAGVTQTPRYLIKTRGQQVTLSCSPISGHRSVSWYQQTPGQGLQFLFEYFSETQRNKGNFPGRFSGRQFSNSRSEMNVSTLELGDSALYLCASSPTGPNEKLSFGSGTQLSVL.

V usage is TRBV19 and J usage is TRBJ1-6; no definite D call. The CDR3 is 16 residues long. V was pared by 7 bases and J by 8 bases, with 21 bases between. Germline values: CDR1 LNHDA, CDR2 SQIVND (reference sequence). Here the CDR3 reads CASKGSEQAYDSPLHF. Written as DNA, the CDR3 is TGTGCCAGTAAAGGTAGTGAGCAAGCGTACGATTCACCCCTCCACTTT.